A selection of T cell receptor beta chains follows, all from one sample in a study of beta chain features in type 1 diabetes. Some clones are missing from TCRdb's copy, which holds only in-frame ones; the method was immunoSEQ multiplex PCR. The table lists about 650,000 clones, 9.5% to 15% of them singletons, with around 0.12% in the top ten. Source material: naive CD4+ T cells from blood. Receptors originate from a man aged 25 to 45 with type 1 diabetes. Each CDR3 is given with its conserved first and last residue. Each record gives: V gene, clone size, J gene, CDR3 protein. Not every row has a clone size; where given, it reads once, few, many or a size class.

TRBV6-6,.,TRBJ1-3,CASSSGNPGNTIYF
TRBV5-6,few,TRBJ2-7,CASSVGPGQITVQYF
TRBV5-4,few,TRBJ1-2,CASSRDSLANYGYTF
TRBV19,.,TRBJ2-1,CASSLLAGGLPQFF
TRBV6-6,.,TRBJ2-7,CASSYSRSVASYEQYF
TRBV5-1,few,TRBJ2-7,CASSFNLQGRSSYEQYF
TRBV2,few,TRBJ1-1,CASPGANTEAFF
TRBV4-3,few,TRBJ2-3,CASSQNPGQYTDTQYF
TRBV28,few,TRBJ1-6,CASSLWVDNSPLHF
TRBV6-6,few,TRBJ2-3,CASRPRLLASTDTQYF
TRBV30,.,TRBJ2-7,CAWSVGGKGYEQYF